What follows are 4 T cell receptor beta chains derived from one specimen sequenced in a study of blood T cell repertoires in COVID-19. Data came from immunoSEQ multiplex PCR; TCRdb stores just in-frame clones and leaves some out. The sample comprises fewer than 350,000 clones, 65% to 90% of which are singletons, and about 4.2% rests with the top ten. Input material: PBMCs or T cells enriched from blood (not recorded which). These receptors all come from a woman aged 40-49 years with acute COVID-19.

This clone was observed a single time. V gene TRBV6-2 or TRBV6-3 combines with J gene TRBJ2-1, with 13 bases identical to TRBD2. The CDR3 is made up of 19 amino acids. Germline loops: CDR1 MNHEY, CDR2 SVGEGT. J gave up 4 bases and V 2 bases, and 11 bases lay outside the gene matches. CDR3 region: CASSYRRGLAGEGYNEQFF. For the CDR3, the DNA is TGTGCCAGCAGTTACCGACGAGGACTAGCGGGAGAGGGTTACAATGAGCAGTTCTTC.

The genes are TRBV10-3 and TRBJ1-2; D not certain. The CDR3 totals 17 residues. V shed 2 bases and J shed 1 base, with 17 bases lying between them. CDR1 and CDR2 (germline): ENHRY, SYGVKD. CDR3 DNA sequence: TGTGCCATCAGTGAGGAGGGCCGTACGATCGTTAACTATGGCTACACCTTC. It is translated as CAISEEGRTIVNYGYTF.

On this clone: Other DNA sequences in the same sample also yield this CDR3. J is TRBJ1-1 and V is TRBV28, with TRBD1 matching 10 bases. In germline, CDR1 is MDHEN, CDR2 SYDVKM. The CDR3 consists of 14 residues. Trimming cost V 6 bases and J 1 base; bases outside gene matches: 2. The DNA for the CDR3 is TGTGCCAGCAGGGGACAGGGGCGGAACACTGAAGCTTTCTTT. Translation: CASRGQGRNTEAFF.

V is TRBV7-2 and J is TRBJ1-2, with D perhaps TRBD1 (6 bases). Per the germline V gene, CDR1 is SGHTA and CDR2 is FQGNSA. Deletions cut 4 bases from V and 7 bases from J, with 25 bases between. The CDR3 runs to 17 residues. The CDR3, as DNA: TGTGCCAGCAGCTCAGGACAGTTGCACTATTCCTCGGTTGGCTACACCTTC. Translation gives CASSSGQLHYSSVGYTF.